By proportion, the clone carrying this TCR beta chain is medium-sized. Its antigen is not known. J gave up 9 bases and V 6 bases, and 9 bases lay outside the gene matches. CDR3 length: 14 amino acids. From germline, CDR1 is LNHDA and CDR2 SQIVND (reference sequence). Sequenced with the Oncomine TCR Beta short-read assay was DNA taken from cultured CD4+ T cells. Genomic DNA extraction was carried out from cultured CD4+ T cells. TCRdb recomputed calls from the PCR reads with MiXCR, one row per CDR3 protein. Here the sample spans roughly 3,600 distinct CDR3 sequences, roughly 15% being singletons. This sample stems from a study of vaccination and CD4 T cells after COVID-19. Study-level background: Every participant was given two doses of BNT162b2 or mRNA-1273 vaccine. Samples taken post-COVID came a median approximately 100 days after diagnosis, ranging from 35 to 161.

The treatment is: roughly 11-day PBMC culture with coronavirus spike peptide pools or control peptides (ViraFEST assay). Sequencing was performed on CD4+ T cells from blood, cultured in vitro. The chain couples TRBV19 to TRBJ1-5; TRBD1 matches at 9 bases. This clonotype was obtained from a human donor who had recovered from COVID-19. The CDR3 reads CASSLTQGAWPQHF. Written as DNA, the CDR3 is TGTGCCAGTAGCTTGACACAGGGGGCTTGGCCCCAGCATTTT.